The 21 T cell receptor beta chains below all came from one sample that was sequenced in a study of identical twins. Via MiXCR, TCRdb re-called the 5' RACE reads, giving one row per CDR3 protein. The data contain under 900,000 distinct CDR3 sequences, 9% to 15% of them singletons. This same sample was also part of a study on yellow fever vaccine responses in identical twins.

Specimen: PBMCs. The receptor set was obtained from a woman under 30 in good health.

A remark on this clonotype: Mismatch with germline at one junction end may stem from a read error. Written as DNA, the CDR3 is TGTGCCAGTTGTATCGGGACGGCCCTACCTGAAAAACTGTTTTTT. It specifies CASCIGTALPEKLFF. This chain uses TRBV19 with TRBJ1-4; a possible D gene is TRBD1 (5 bases). Germline V gene data show CDR1 as LNHDA and CDR2 as SQIVND (reference sequence). The length of the CDR3 is 15 residues.

The V call is TRBV5-1, the J call TRBJ2-3; D gene ambiguous. The V gene's germline CDR1 is SGHRS and CDR2 YFSETQ. Trimming shortened V by 0 bases and J by 1 base, and 9 bases separated the two germline ends. This CDR3 is 15 amino acids long. For the CDR3, the DNA is TGCGCCAGCAGCTTGGCGGCGCTAGGCACAGATACGCAGTATTTT. It translates to CASSLAALGTDTQYF.

In its sample, this clonotype was seen a few times. The chain joins TRBV19 to TRBJ2-1; D perhaps matches TRBD2 (6 bases). This CDR3 region has 16 residues. Trimming took off 5 bases at V and 8 bases at J, with 22 bases between the two ends. CDR1 LNHDA and CDR2 SQIVND come from the germline V gene (reference sequence). CDR3: CASSQETGLPSDEQFF. CDR3 in DNA: TGTGCCAGTAGTCAAGAGACGGGACTCCCGTCGGATGAGCAGTTCTTC.

The chain couples TRBV12-3 or TRBV12-4 to TRBJ2-5; 12 nucleotides agree with TRBD2. V lost 7 bases, J lost 7 bases, and 4 bases stayed unmatched. CDR3 length equals 13 residues. CDR3 amino acids: CASTEGLAGTQYF. The DNA of the CDR3 is TGTGCCAGCACCGAGGGACTAGCGGGGACCCAGTACTTC.

This clonotype was seen ten or more times. The gene calls are TRBV12-3 or TRBV12-4 and TRBJ1-2, with D hard to call. This CDR3 has 12 residues. Between the trimmed V and J ends, which lost 5 bases and 1 base, there was a span of 5 bases. CDR3 loop: CASSVSNYGYTF. In DNA form, the CDR3 reads TGTGCCAGCAGTGTCAGTAACTATGGCTACACCTTC.

A few counts support this clonotype. The chain uses TRBV10-2 and TRBJ2-5; 12 nucleotides line up with TRBD2. V shed 6 bases and J 2 bases; nucleotides not matched to a gene: 1. Germline CDR1 and CDR2: WSHSY and SAAADI. The CDR3 runs to 14 residues. This CDR3 reads CASRLAGGQETQYF. Here the CDR3 DNA reads TGCGCCAGCAGACTAGCGGGAGGTCAAGAGACCCAGTACTTC.

The rearrangement joins TRBV15 to TRBJ2-3; D call uncertain. This CDR3 has 17 amino acids. CDR1 is LNHNV and CDR2 is YYDKDF in the germline V gene (reference sequence). V lost 1 base and J 0 bases, leaving 14 bases between the germline ends. This CDR3 is CATSRAPDGVSTDTQYF. CDR3 DNA sequence: TGTGCCACCAGCAGAGCCCCTGACGGAGTGAGCACAGATACGCAGTATTTT.

There are many counts of this clonotype. The chain uses TRBV10-3 and TRBJ2-1; a weak D match, TRBD2 (6 bases). The CDR3 sequence is 15 residues long. Germline CDR1 ENHRY, CDR2 SYGVKD. V lost 3 bases and J lost 6, with 15 bases in between. CDR3 in DNA: TGTGCCATCAGTGAACTAGCAACGATCTCCAATGAGCAGTTCTTC. This gives the protein CAISELATISNEQFF.

The rearrangement links TRBV29-1 to TRBJ2-7, with TRBD2 matching 11 bases. V lost 7 bases and J lost 6; bases outside the gene matches: 20. CDR3 length equals 17 residues. Germline V gene data show CDR1 as SQVTM and CDR2 as ANQGSEA. The CDR3 loop reads CSASHQGLAVFRGEQYF. CDR3 sequence (DNA): TGCAGCGCCAGTCACCAGGGACTAGCGGTTTTTCGAGGCGAGCAGTACTTC.

The rearrangement links TRBV6-5 to TRBJ2-7; 7 bases fit TRBD2. From germline, CDR1 is MNHEY and CDR2 SVGAGI. V dropped 4 bases and J dropped 4; count of bases not matched to a gene: 7. This CDR3 is 14 amino acids long. The CDR3 nucleotides read TGTGCCAGCAGTTCGGCGGGAGCTAGGTACGAGCAGTACTTC. Its translation: CASSSAGARYEQYF.

The chain uses TRBV25-1 and TRBJ2-5; TRBD2 might be the D (6 bases). The V and J ends lost 2 bases and 5 bases respectively, with 9 bases between them. The CDR3 length is 13 residues. From germline, CDR1 is MGHDK and CDR2 SYGVNS. CDR3 loop: CASSEAGLETQYF. CDR3 nucleotide sequence: TGTGCCAGCAGTGAAGCGGGGTTGGAGACCCAGTACTTC.

The chain links TRBV6-2 or TRBV6-3 to TRBJ2-1; D is perhaps TRBD2 (5 bases). Deletions cut 5 bases from V and 0 bases from J, with 17 bases between. The CDR3 is 17 residues long. Germline CDR1 and CDR2: MNHEY and SVGEGT. The CDR3 coding sequence is TGTGCCAGCAGTCGTACTAGTTCCCCTAGCTCCTACAATGAGCAGTTCTTC. The encoded protein is CASSRTSSPSSYNEQFF.

There are many counts of this clonotype. The chain joins TRBV28 to TRBJ2-4, with 9 bases lining up with TRBD2. CDR3 length equals 18 residues. Looked up from germline, CDR1 is MDHEN and CDR2 is SYDVKM. V lost 5 bases, J lost 0 bases, and 11 bases stayed unmatched. The CDR3 region is CASSPEVLAGEAKNIQYF. CDR3 coding DNA: TGTGCCAGCAGTCCCGAGGTCTTAGCGGGGGAAGCCAAAAACATTCAGTACTTC.

This clonotype came up a few times. The chain couples TRBV12-5 to TRBJ2-2, with 7 positions matching TRBD1. Germline loops: CDR1 LGHNT, CDR2 FRNRAP. The junction had 6 bases not matched to a gene; V was cut back by 0 bases and J by 2 bases. The CDR3 extends over 17 amino acids. Here the CDR3 reads CASGLVAGTDNTGELFF. The CDR3 region has the DNA TGTGCTAGTGGTTTGGTAGCAGGGACAGATAACACCGGGGAGCTGTTTTTT.

In this sample, this clonotype turned up a few times. The V call is TRBV2, the J call TRBJ2-1, with D perhaps TRBD2 (6 bases). CDR3 size: 15 residues. CDR1 and CDR2 (germline): SNHLY, FYNNEI. Trimming stripped 3 bases from V and 7 bases from J, with 16 bases between. In DNA, the CDR3 is TGTGCCAGCAGTGAGGGACTCACTGAGCGGAATGAGCAGTTCTTC. Protein: CASSEGLTERNEQFF.

This chain connects TRBV5-6 to TRBJ2-7; TRBD2 agrees at 14 bases. The CDR3 loop spans 18 amino acids. Trimming took 4 bases from V and 6 from J; bases not matched to a gene: 15. Germline CDR1 SGHDT, CDR2 YYEEEE. This chain's CDR3 is CASSPGGGTSGSFVEQYF. In DNA form, the CDR3 reads TGTGCCAGCAGCCCAGGAGGTGGGACTAGCGGGAGTTTTGTCGAGCAGTACTTC.

This clonotype was counted between two and nine times. The chain uses TRBV6-2 or TRBV6-3 and TRBJ2-7; TRBD1 matches 8 bases. Germline values: CDR1 MNHEY, CDR2 SVGEGT. V lost 8 bases and J lost 4; bases outside the gene matches: 4. This CDR3 region has 12 residues. The CDR3 DNA reads TGTGCCAGCCAGGGGGCCCATTACGAGCAGTACGTC. Encoded protein: CASQGAHYEQYV.

This clonotype was detected only a few times. The gene calls are TRBV14 and TRBJ1-4, with 8 bases aligning to TRBD1. Per the germline V gene, CDR1 is SGHDN and CDR2 is FVKESK. With V trimmed by 0 bases and J by 8 bases, 8 bases remained unmatched. This CDR3 spans 16 amino acids. This chain's CDR3 is CASSQDAGQGREKLFF. The DNA of the CDR3 is TGTGCCAGCAGCCAAGACGCAGGACAGGGTCGAGAAAAACTGTTTTTT.

The chain employs TRBV25-1 and TRBJ2-5; possibly TRBD1 for D (6 bases). The CDR3 consists of 14 residues. CDR1 MGHDK and CDR2 SYGVNS come from the germline V gene. Deletions cut 7 bases from V and 5 bases from J, with 17 bases between. CDR3 sequence reads: CASMGKLGAETQYF. In DNA form, the CDR3 reads TGTGCCAGCATGGGGAAGTTGGGGGCGGAGACCCAGTACTTC. The whole variable domain, remainder taken from reference TRBV25-1 and TRBJ2-5, is EADIYQTPRYLVIGTGKKITLECSQTMGHDKMYWYQQDPGMELHLIHYSYGVNSTEKGDLSSESTVSRIRTEHFPLTLESARPSHTSQYLCASMGKLGAETQYFGPGTRLLVL.

This clonotype was detected many times. The V call is TRBV14, the J call TRBJ1-3, with D tentatively TRBD1 (5 bases). This CDR3 has 16 amino acids. V lost 5 bases, J lost 0 bases, and 14 bases lay in between. Germline V CDR1 and CDR2: SGHDN, FVKESK. The CDR3 region has the DNA TGTGCCAGCAGCGCTTACGGGGGAGCCTCTGGAAACACCATATATTTT. Amino acid sequence: CASSAYGGASGNTIYF.

This clonotype was seen at least ten times. The rearrangement joins TRBV24-1 to TRBJ2-3, with 7 bases lining up with TRBD2. The J segment lost 1 base and the V segment lost 3 bases, leaving 6 bases of the junction unmatched. The V gene's germline CDR1 is KGHDR and CDR2 SFDVKD. The CDR3 consists of 16 residues. In nucleotides, the CDR3 is TGTGCCACCAGTGATGCCCGGGACTACCGCACAGATACGCAGTATTTT. Residues: CATSDARDYRTDTQYF.